These 8 T cell receptor beta chains originate from one sample sequenced in a study of blood T cell repertoires in COVID-19. Clones were sequenced by immunoSEQ multiplex PCR, and TCRdb holds only the in-frame ones, with some missing. This sample has approximately 70,000 clones, with about 90% found just once. Sequencing was carried out using peripheral blood. Receptor source: a human donor in a cohort sampled during active COVID-19.

Only one count was recorded for this clone. This chain connects TRBV28 to TRBJ1-5, with 8 bases lining up with TRBD1. V trimming: 9 bases; J trimming: 4 bases; junction bases outside the gene matches: 11. This CDR3 contains 15 residues. Germline lookup yields CDR1 MDHEN and CDR2 SYDVKM. In nucleotides, the CDR3 is TGTGCCAGTATTTCACAGGGGGTATCTAATCAGCCCCAGCATTTT. This encodes CASISQGVSNQPQHF.

The chain combines TRBV2 with TRBJ1-1, with D unclear. The CDR3 consists of 13 residues. V was pared by 7 bases and J by 0 bases, with 9 bases between. The germline V gene has CDR1 SNHLY and CDR2 FYNNEI. Here the CDR3 DNA reads TGTGCCAGCAAATCAGACATGAACACTGAAGCTTTCTTT. Encoded protein: CASKSDMNTEAFF.

V and J are TRBV27 and TRBJ1-2; 8 bases line up with TRBD1. The ends lost 7 bases at V and 8 bases at J; junction bases unmatched: 6. This CDR3 is 12 amino acids long. Germline loops: CDR1 MNHEY, CDR2 SMNVEV (reference sequence). Written as DNA, the CDR3 is TGTGCCAGCACTACAGGGGGTAGAGGCTACACCTTC. Translated: CASTTGGRGYTF.

This sequence joins TRBV5-4 and TRBJ1-1; possibly TRBD1 for D (5 bases). Germline V gene data show CDR1 as SGHNT and CDR2 as YYREEE (reference sequence). The CDR3 has 19 residues. V dropped 1 base and J dropped 0 bases, with 22 bases sitting between them. The CDR3 loop reads CASSLLLGATRDLNTEAFF. Written as DNA, the CDR3 is TGTGCCAGCAGCTTGTTGCTCGGGGCCACCAGGGACTTGAACACTGAAGCTTTCTTT.

The rearrangement uses TRBV24-1 and TRBJ1-1, with D hard to call. There are 13 residues in the CDR3. V lost 7 bases and J 1 base, leaving 9 bases between the germline ends. Looked up from germline, CDR1 is KGHDR and CDR2 is SFDVKD. CDR3 protein: CATRGGPNTEAFF. The CDR3, as DNA: TGTGCCACCAGAGGCGGGCCGAACACTGAAGCTTTCTTT.

This chain links TRBV27 with TRBJ2-7; 12 bases agree with TRBD2. The CDR3 is 18 amino acids. Germline trimming cut 3 bases from V and 1 base from J; bases unmatched to any gene: 10. Germline V gene sequence: CDR1 MNHEY, CDR2 SMNVEV (reference sequence). CDR3 bases: TGTGCCAGCAGTTTCAAATTACCGGGACTAGCGGGTTCCTACGAGCAGTACTTC. It is translated as CASSFKLPGLAGSYEQYF.

V gene TRBV2 combines with J gene TRBJ2-7; 7 positions agree with TRBD1. The ends lost 6 bases at V and 3 bases at J; junction bases unmatched: 5. Per the germline V gene, CDR1 is SNHLY and CDR2 is FYNNEI. The CDR3 sequence is 13 residues long. CDR3 residues: CASSTGANYEQYF. The CDR3 DNA sequence: TGTGCCAGCAGCACAGGGGCAAACTACGAGCAGTACTTC.

The rearrangement links TRBV9 to TRBJ2-7; 8 nucleotides agree with TRBD2. The CDR3 has 14 residues. CDR1 and CDR2 (germline): SGDLS, YYNGEE. V lost 7 bases, J lost 6 bases, and 12 bases stayed unmatched. The CDR3 loop is CASGTGGQGREQYF. The CDR3 DNA sequence: TGTGCCAGCGGTACGGGGGGGCAGGGGCGCGAGCAGTACTTC. Complete variable domain (other parts from reference TRBV9 and TRBJ2-7): DSGVTQTPKHLITATGQRVTLRCSPRSGDLSVYWYQQSLDQGLQFLIQYYNGEERAKGNILERFSAQQFPDLHSELNLSSLELGDSALYFCASGTGGQGREQYFGPGTRLTVT.